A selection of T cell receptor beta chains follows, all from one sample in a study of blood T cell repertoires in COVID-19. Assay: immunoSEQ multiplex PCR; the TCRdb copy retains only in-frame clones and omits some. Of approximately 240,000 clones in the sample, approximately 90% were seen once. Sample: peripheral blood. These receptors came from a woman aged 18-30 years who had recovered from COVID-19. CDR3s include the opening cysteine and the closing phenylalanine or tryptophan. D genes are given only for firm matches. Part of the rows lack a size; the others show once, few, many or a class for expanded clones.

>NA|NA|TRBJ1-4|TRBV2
TGTGCCAGCGTGGGAGGGACTAATGAAAAACTGTTTTTT
CASVGGTNEKLFF
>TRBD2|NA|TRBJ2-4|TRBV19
TGTGCCAGTAGTTCCGGACTAGCTCTTCAGTACTTC
CASSSGLALQYF
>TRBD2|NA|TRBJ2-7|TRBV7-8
TGTGCCAGCAGCTTAGAAGCGGGAGGCACCGTCTACGAGCAGTACTTC
CASSLEAGGTVYEQYF
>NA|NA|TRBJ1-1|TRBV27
TGTGCCAGCAAAAGTTGGTCCGTCCACGGTGAAGCTTTCTTT
CASKSWSVHGEAFF
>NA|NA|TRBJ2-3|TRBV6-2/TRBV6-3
TGTGCCAGCAGTTACTCGCGAAGCGGGCGTCGGGTCCAAGATACGCAGTATTTT
CASSYSRSGRRVQDTQYF
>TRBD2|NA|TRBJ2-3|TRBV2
TGTGTCCAGACACACCGGGGGGAAGATACGCAGTATTTT
CVQTHRGEDTQYF
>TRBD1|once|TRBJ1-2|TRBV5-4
TGTGCCAGCAGCCCGACAGGGGACAACTATGGCTACACCTTC
CASSPTGDNYGYTF
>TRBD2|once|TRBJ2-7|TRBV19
TGTGCCAGTAGTATAGAAGGTCCTAGCGGATCCTCCGCTTTTGTCGAGCAGTACTTC
CASSIEGPSGSSAFVEQYF
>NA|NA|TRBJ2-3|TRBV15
TGTGCCACCAGCGGGACGGGGGCAGATACGCAGTATTTT
CATSGTGADTQYF
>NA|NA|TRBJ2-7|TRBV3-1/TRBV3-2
TGTGCCAGCAGCCTCACCTGGGGAGACTACGAGCAGTACTTC
CASSLTWGDYEQYF
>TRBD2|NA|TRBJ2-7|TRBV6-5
TGTGCCAGCAGTTACTCGGGACTAGCCTACGAGCAGTACTTC
CASSYSGLAYEQYF
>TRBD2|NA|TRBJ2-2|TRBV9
TGTGCCAGCAGCGTAGGGGGACTAGCGGCGAACACCGGGGAGCTGTTTTTT
CASSVGGLAANTGELFF
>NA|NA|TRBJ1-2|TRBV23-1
TGCGCCAGCAGTAGCGGAGTCGGATATGGCTACACCTTC
CASSSGVGYGYTF
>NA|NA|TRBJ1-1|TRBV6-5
TGTGCCAGCAGTTACTCGAGCGGGGGGTTGCGCACTGAAGCTTTCTTT
CASSYSSGGLRTEAFF
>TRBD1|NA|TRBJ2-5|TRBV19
TGTGCCAGTAGTATAGGCTGGCGACAGGGGACAGAGACCCAGTACTTC
CASSIGWRQGTETQYF
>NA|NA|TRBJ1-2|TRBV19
TGTGCCAGTACCTTACCGGGACTCCAAACCCTAAGCACCTTC
CASTLPGLQTLSTF
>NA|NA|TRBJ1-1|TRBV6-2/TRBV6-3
TGTGCCAGCAGCCCGTGGCGGGTTGAAGCTTTCTTT
CASSPWRVEAFF
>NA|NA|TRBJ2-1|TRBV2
TGTGCCAGCAGTGAAGATGGGGGCTATGAGCAGTTCTTC
CASSEDGGYEQFF
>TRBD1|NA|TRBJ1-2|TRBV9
TGTGCCAGCAGCTTCCGGACAGGGGGGAGCTATGGCTACACCTTC
CASSFRTGGSYGYTF
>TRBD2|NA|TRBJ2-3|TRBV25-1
TGTGCCAGCAGTGACCCCGGAACTAGCGGGAAGTATTTT
CASSDPGTSGKYF
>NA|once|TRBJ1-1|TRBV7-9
TGTGCCAGCAGCTTAAGCCAGGACTTTCGCACTGAAGCTTTCTTT
CASSLSQDFRTEAFF
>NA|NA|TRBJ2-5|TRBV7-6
TGTGCCAGCAGCTTAGTCATCCAAGAGACCCAGTACTTC
CASSLVIQETQYF
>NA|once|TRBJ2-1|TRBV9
TGTGCCAGCAGCGTAGAGCCGCGGCAATACAATGAGCAGTTCTTC
CASSVEPRQYNEQFF
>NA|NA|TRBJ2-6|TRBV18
TGTGCCAGCTCACCACCTCTCTCTAGCTCTGGGGCCAACGTCCTGACTTTC
CASSPPLSSSGANVLTF
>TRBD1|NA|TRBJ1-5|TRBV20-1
TGCAGTGCCAGTGGACAGGGGAATCAGCCCCAGCATTTT
CSASGQGNQPQHF
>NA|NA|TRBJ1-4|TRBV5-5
TGTGCCAGCAGCACGATCAGGGCTGCAACTAATGAAAAACTGTTTTTT
CASSTIRAATNEKLFF
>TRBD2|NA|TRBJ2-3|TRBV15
TGTGCCACCAGCAGAGAGATGACTAGCGGAACCACAGATACGCAGTATTTT
CATSREMTSGTTDTQYF
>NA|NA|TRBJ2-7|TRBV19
TGTGCCAGTAGTAGGGTTCTAGACTACGAGCAGTACTTC
CASSRVLDYEQYF
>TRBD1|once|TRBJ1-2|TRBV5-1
TGCGCCAGCAGCTTGGGGGACAGGGGGCAAGGCTACACCTTC
CASSLGDRGQGYTF
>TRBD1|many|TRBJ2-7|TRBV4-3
TGCGCCAGCAGCCAAGAAGAGGGGACAGGCTCCTACGAGCAGTACTTC
CASSQEEGTGSYEQYF
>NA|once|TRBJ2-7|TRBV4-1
TGCGCCAGCAGCCAGACGACAGGTAGCTCCTACGAGCAGTACTTC
CASSQTTGSSYEQYF
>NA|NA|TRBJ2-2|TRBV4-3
TGCGCCAGCAGCGCGGGACTCGAGGGCACCGGGGAGCTGTTTTTT
CASSAGLEGTGELFF
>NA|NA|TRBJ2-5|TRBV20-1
TGCAGTGCTAGTCCAGATTACGACCAAGAGACCCAGTACTTC
CSASPDYDQETQYF
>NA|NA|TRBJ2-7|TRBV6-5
TGTGCCAGCAGTTACGGGACACGCAGTGACGAGCAGTACTTC
CASSYGTRSDEQYF
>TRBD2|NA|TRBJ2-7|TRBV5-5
TGTGCCAGCAGCTTGGCGGGAGGGTACTACGAGCAGTACTTC
CASSLAGGYYEQYF
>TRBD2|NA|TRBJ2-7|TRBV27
TGTGCCAGCAGTCCTGGGACTAGCGGGAGTGGTGACGAGCAGTACTTC
CASSPGTSGSGDEQYF
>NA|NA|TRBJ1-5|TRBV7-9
TGTGCCAGCAGCTTAGCTCAGGGCCAGCCCCAGCATTTT
CASSLAQGQPQHF
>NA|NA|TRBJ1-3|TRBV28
TGTGCCAGCAGTTTGGGAGGCCCTGGAAACACCATATATTTT
CASSLGGPGNTIYF
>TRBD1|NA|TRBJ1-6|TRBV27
TGTGCCAGCAGTTTAGCCACAGGGGCAAATTCACCCCTCCACTTT
CASSLATGANSPLHF
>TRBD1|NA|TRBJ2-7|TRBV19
TGTGCCAGTAGCCGGGACAGTCGCTACGAGCAGTACTTC
CASSRDSRYEQYF
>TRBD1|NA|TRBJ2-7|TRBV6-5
TGTGCCAGCAGTTACGGAGGACAGGGCTACGAGCAGTACTTC
CASSYGGQGYEQYF
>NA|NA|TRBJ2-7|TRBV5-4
TGTGCCAGCAGCTCCCTCAGGGGATCCTACGAGCAGTACTTC
CASSSLRGSYEQYF
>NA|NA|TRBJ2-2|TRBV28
TGTGCCAGCAGTTTAAGATCCGGGGCCGGGGAGCTGTTTTTT
CASSLRSGAGELFF
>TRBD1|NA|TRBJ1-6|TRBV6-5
TGTGCCAGCAGTTACACAGGGGGAAATTCACCCCTCCACTTT
CASSYTGGNSPLHF
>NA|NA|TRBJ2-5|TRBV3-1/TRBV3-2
TGTGGGGGCAGGCGGAAAGAGACCCAGTACTTC
CGGRRKETQYF
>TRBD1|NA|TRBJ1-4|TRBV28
TGTGCCAGCAGCCAGGAAGGGACAGGGGTTAATGAAAAACTGTTTTTT
CASSQEGTGVNEKLFF
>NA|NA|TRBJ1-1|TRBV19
TGTGCCAGTAGTCATCAGTCGGGGATTGAAGCTTTCTTT
CASSHQSGIEAFF
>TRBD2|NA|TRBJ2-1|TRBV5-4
TGTGCCAGCAGCTCCTGGGGCGGGAGGGACGGTGAGCAGTTCTTC
CASSSWGGRDGEQFF
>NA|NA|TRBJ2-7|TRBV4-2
TGTGCCAGCAGCCAAGAGAGGGCAGCCCCCTACGAGCAGTACTTC
CASSQERAAPYEQYF
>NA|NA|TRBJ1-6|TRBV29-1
TGCAGCGTTGCCAGCTCCTATAATTCACCCCTCCACTTT
CSVASSYNSPLHF
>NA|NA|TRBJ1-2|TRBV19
TGTGCCAGTAGTATTACCCCCATAGGGGCAAACTATGGCTACACCTTC
CASSITPIGANYGYTF
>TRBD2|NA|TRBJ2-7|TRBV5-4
TGTGCCAGCAGCCTTAGCGGGAGTCTGACCCACGAGCAGTACTTC
CASSLSGSLTHEQYF
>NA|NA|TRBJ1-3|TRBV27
TGTGCCAGCAGTTTAAAACCGGTCGGGAACACCATATATTTT
CASSLKPVGNTIYF
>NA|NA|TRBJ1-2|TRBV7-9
TGTGCCAGCAGCTTAGTTGGGGAGGGCTCTAACTATGGCTACACCTTC
CASSLVGEGSNYGYTF
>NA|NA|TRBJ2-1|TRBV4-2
TGTGCCAGCAGCCCGAATCTCCGAGCCAATGAGCAGTTCTTC
CASSPNLRANEQFF
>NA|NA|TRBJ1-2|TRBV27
TGTGCCAGCAGTTTTATAGTATCCCCCTATGGCTACACCTTC
CASSFIVSPYGYTF
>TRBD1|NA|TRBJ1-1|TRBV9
TGTGCCAGCAGCGTAGGAGGGGGCTGGGACACTGAAGCTTTCTTT
CASSVGGGWDTEAFF